This entry is about one T cell receptor (beta chain). Repertoires were generated with immunoSEQ multiplex PCR, while TCRdb's copy carries only in-frame clones and drops some. The data show about 55,000 clones, with approximately 88% seen just once and around 3.8% held by the top ten. This entry comes from a study of control samples from healthy donors and cancer patients. The origin of this receptor is a man in his fifties or sixties in good health. The sample taken for sequencing was blood.

The CDR3 region has the DNA TGCAGCGTTGCTGAAACTAGCGGGGCCCACAATGAGCAGTTCTTC. As protein: CSVAETSGAHNEQFF. The V and J genes are TRBV29-1 and TRBJ2-1, with TRBD2 identical over 10 bases. With V trimmed by 4 bases and J by 5 bases, 8 bases remained unmatched. Per germline, CDR1 SQVTM and CDR2 ANQGSEA. CDR3 size: 15 residues.